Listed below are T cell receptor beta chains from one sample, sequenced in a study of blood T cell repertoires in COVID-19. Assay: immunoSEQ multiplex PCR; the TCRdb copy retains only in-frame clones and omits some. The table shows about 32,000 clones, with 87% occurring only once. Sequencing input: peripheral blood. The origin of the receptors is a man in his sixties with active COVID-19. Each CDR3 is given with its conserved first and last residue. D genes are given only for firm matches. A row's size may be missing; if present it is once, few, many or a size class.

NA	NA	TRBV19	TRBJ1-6	TGTGCCAGTAGTGCCAGCAGGGGCGAGGTCTCACCCCTCCACTTT	CASSASRGEVSPLHF
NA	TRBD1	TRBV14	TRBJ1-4	TGTGCCAGCAGCCAAGGGGACAGGAGATTCGAAAAACTGTTTTTT	CASSQGDRRFEKLFF
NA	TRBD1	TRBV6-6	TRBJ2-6	TGTGCCAGCAGTCCACAGGGGGCAAGAGGGGCCAACGTCCTGACTTTC	CASSPQGARGANVLTF
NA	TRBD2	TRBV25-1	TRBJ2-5	TGTGCCAGCAGTGAACCCCGGGGGGGGGCTTTGGGAGAGACCCAGTACTTC	CASSEPRGGALGETQYF
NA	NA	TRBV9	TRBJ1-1	TGTGCCAGCAGCGTAGGGTCGAACTTGAACACTGAAGCTTTCTTT	CASSVGSNLNTEAFF
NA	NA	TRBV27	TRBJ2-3	TGTGCCAGCAGTTTATTTTTGGGCCTAAATCTGCAGTATTTT	CASSLFLGLNLQYF
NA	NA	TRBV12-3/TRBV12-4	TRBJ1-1	TGTGCCAGCAATAAGAACACTGAAGCTTTCTTT	CASNKNTEAFF
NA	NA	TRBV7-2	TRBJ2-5	TGTGCCAGCAGCCTCCAGGTGGGCCCCCGGGAGACCCAGTACTTC	CASSLQVGPRETQYF
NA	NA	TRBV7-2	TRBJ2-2	TGTGCCAGCAGCTTAGGGGCGGGGTCGAACACCGGGGAGCTGTTTTTT	CASSLGAGSNTGELFF
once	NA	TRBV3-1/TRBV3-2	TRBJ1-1	TGTGCCAGCAGCCAAGCCCGGTATACTGAAGCTTTCTTT	CASSQARYTEAFF
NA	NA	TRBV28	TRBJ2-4	TGTGCCAGCAGTCTTACCGGGACTTTAGCCAAAAACATTCAGTACTTC	CASSLTGTLAKNIQYF
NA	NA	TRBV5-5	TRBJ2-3	TGTGCCAGCAGCCGCCGACTTGAAGGTCGTACAGATACGCAGTATTTT	CASSRRLEGRTDTQYF
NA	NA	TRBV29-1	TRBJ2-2	TGCAGCGTTTACCGGACAGAGAAAAACACCGGGGAGCTGTTTTTT	CSVYRTEKNTGELFF
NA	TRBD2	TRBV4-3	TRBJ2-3	TGCGCCAGCAGCCAAGTTGGGCGGGAGAGTTCACAGTATTTT	CASSQVGRESSQYF
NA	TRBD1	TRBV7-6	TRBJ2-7	TGTGCCAGCAGCTTGACGACGGGACAGGGGGCTTACGAGCAGTACTTC	CASSLTTGQGAYEQYF
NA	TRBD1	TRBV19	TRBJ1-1	TGTGCCAGCAACCCGGGACAGGGGACTGAAGCTTTCTTT	CASNPGQGTEAFF
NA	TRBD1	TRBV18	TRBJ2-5	TGTGCCAGCTCATCCACGGACAGGCCTCCAGGGACCCAGTACTTC	CASSSTDRPPGTQYF
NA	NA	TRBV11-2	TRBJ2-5	TGTGCCAGCAGCTTAGGAGTTGAGGTGGGAGAGACCCAGTACTTC	CASSLGVEVGETQYF
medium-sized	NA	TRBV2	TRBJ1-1	TGTGCCAGCAGTGCGAGGGCCGACACTGAAGCTTTCTTT	CASSARADTEAFF
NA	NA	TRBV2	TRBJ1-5	TGTGCCAGCACCGACTGGGTAGAGCCCCAGCATTTT	CASTDWVEPQHF
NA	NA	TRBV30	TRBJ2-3	TGTGCCTGGAGTGGGCGCGGTACGCAGTATTTT	CAWSGRGTQYF
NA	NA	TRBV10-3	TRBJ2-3	TGTGCCATCAGTGAAAGGGGAACCAGCACAGATACGCAGTATTTT	CAISERGTSTDTQYF
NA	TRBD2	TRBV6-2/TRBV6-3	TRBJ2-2	TGTGCCAGCAGTTTCGGCGGGGGGAACACCGGGGAGCTGTTTTTT	CASSFGGGNTGELFF
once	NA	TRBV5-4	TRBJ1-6	TGTGCCAGCAGCTTGGACAGGGATCATTCACCCCTCCACTTT	CASSLDRDHSPLHF
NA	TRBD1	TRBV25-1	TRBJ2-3	TGTGCCAGCAGATCAGGGGGTTTCCTCACAGATACGCAGTATTTT	CASRSGGFLTDTQYF
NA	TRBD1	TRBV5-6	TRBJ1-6	TGTGCCAGCAGCCCGGGGACAGGGGGAGAATCACCCCTCCACTTT	CASSPGTGGESPLHF
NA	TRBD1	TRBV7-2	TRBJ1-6	TGTGCCAGCAGCTTAGAGGGGGACAGGGGGTTCACCTATAATTCACCCCTCCACTTT	CASSLEGDRGFTYNSPLHF
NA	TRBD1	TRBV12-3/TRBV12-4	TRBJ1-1	TGTGCCAGCAACCCGGGACAGGGGGGTGAAGCTTTCTTT	CASNPGQGGEAFF
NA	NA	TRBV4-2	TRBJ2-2	TGTGCCAGCAGCTCCCTCGGGTCCGGGGAGCTGTTTTTT	CASSSLGSGELFF
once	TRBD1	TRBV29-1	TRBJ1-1	TGCAGCGTTGATACGACAGGGGACCGCACTGAAGCTTTCTTT	CSVDTTGDRTEAFF
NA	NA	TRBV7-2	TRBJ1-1	TGTGCCAGCAGCTTCACGGGAGTTAAGAACACTGAAGCTTTCTTT	CASSFTGVKNTEAFF
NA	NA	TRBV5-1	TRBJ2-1	TGCGCCAGCAGCTTTACCGGGAGTTCCTACAATGAGCAGTTCTTC	CASSFTGSSYNEQFF
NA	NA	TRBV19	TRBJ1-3	TGTGCCAGCCTGGACTCAAGCTCTGGAAACACCATATATTTT	CASLDSSSGNTIYF
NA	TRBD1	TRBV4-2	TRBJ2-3	TGTGCCAGCAGCCAAGAACAGGGGGCACGCACAGATACGCAGTATTTT	CASSQEQGARTDTQYF
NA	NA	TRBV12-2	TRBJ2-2	TGTGCGGGGTGGGAGAGGGACACCGGGGAGCTGTTTTTT	CAGWERDTGELFF
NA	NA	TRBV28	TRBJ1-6	TGTGCCAGCAGTTTGTGGCGGAATAATTCACCCCTCCACTTT	CASSLWRNNSPLHF
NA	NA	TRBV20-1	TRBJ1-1	TGCAGTGCAAAACAGAACACTGAAGCTTTCTTT	CSAKQNTEAFF
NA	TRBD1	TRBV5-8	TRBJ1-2	TGTGCCAGCAGCTTGGAGCCTGCAGGGGGCGCGGGCTACACCTTC	CASSLEPAGGAGYTF
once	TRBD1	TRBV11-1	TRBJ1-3	TGTGCCAGCAGCCGGACAGGACCTGGAAACACCATATATTTT	CASSRTGPGNTIYF
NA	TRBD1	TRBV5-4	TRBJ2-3	TGTGCCAGCAGCCCGGGACAGCACACAGATACGCAGTATTTT	CASSPGQHTDTQYF
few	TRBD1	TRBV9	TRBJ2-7	TGTGCCAGCAGCACGGGACAGGGGAACGAGCAGTACTTC	CASSTGQGNEQYF
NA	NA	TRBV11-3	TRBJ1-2	TGTGCCAGCAGCTTGGCGGGCCCCCGAGGGCATGGCTACACCTTC	CASSLAGPRGHGYTF
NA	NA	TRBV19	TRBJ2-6	TGTGCCAGTAGTTCGTCTACCGGGGCCAACGTCCTGACTTTC	CASSSSTGANVLTF
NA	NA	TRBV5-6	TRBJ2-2	TGTGCCAGCAACCAGGGGTCCGGGGAGCTGTTTTTT	CASNQGSGELFF
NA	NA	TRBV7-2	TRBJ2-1	TGTGCCAGCAGCCCGCGTCGCGGGGTGTCCTACAATGAGCAGTTCTTC	CASSPRRGVSYNEQFF
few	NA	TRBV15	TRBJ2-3	TGTGCCACCAGCACCAGCGGGCGGACGCAGTATTTT	CATSTSGRTQYF
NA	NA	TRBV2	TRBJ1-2	TGTGCCAGCCTCCTGGAGGATAGGGTGCATGGCTACACCTTC	CASLLEDRVHGYTF
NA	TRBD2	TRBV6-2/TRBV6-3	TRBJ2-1	TGTGCCAGCAGTTACCTAGCGGGGGGGTACGAGTTCTTC	CASSYLAGGYEFF
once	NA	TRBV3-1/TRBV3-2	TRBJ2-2	TGTGCCAGCAGCCGGGAGTGGAGCACCGGGGAGCTGTTTTTT	CASSREWSTGELFF
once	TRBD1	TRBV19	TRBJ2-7	TGTGCCAGTAGTCAGACAGGGGCCTACGAGCAGTACTTC	CASSQTGAYEQYF
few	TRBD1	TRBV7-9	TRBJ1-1	TGTGCCAGCAGCGAGGGACAGGGGACTGAAGCTTTCTTT	CASSEGQGTEAFF
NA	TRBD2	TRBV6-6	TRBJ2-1	TGTGCCAGCAACCAAATAGCGGGAGGCGGCAATGAGCAGTTCTTC	CASNQIAGGGNEQFF
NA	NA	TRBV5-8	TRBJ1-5	TGTGCCAGCAGCGGGACCTTAGGGGGTTCGATGTTCAATCAGCCCCAGCATTTT	CASSGTLGGSMFNQPQHF
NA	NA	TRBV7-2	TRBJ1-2	TGTGCCAGCACATTCACGGGGGGCGATGGCTACACCTTC	CASTFTGGDGYTF